This TCR beta chain was documented in a study of technical replicates of blood from a few donors. Germline-derived CDR1 and CDR2 are MRHNA and SNTAGT. This CDR3 contains 15 residues. The ends lost 2 bases at V and 7 bases at J; junction bases unmatched: 7. Here immunoSEQ multiplex PCR was the method, and the copy in TCRdb shows in-frame clones only, minus some. The data contain 87,000 or so clones, approximately 90% of them seen just once; the ten biggest clones take up about 0.27%. This TCR came from a human donor in good health. V and J are TRBV6-4 and TRBJ2-2; 7 positions agree with TRBD2. Sequences were obtained from T cells isolated from PBMCs. CDR3 amino acids: CASSDRGGVGGELFF. For the CDR3, the DNA is TGTGCCAGCAGTGACCGCGGGGGTGTAGGCGGGGAGCTGTTTTTT.